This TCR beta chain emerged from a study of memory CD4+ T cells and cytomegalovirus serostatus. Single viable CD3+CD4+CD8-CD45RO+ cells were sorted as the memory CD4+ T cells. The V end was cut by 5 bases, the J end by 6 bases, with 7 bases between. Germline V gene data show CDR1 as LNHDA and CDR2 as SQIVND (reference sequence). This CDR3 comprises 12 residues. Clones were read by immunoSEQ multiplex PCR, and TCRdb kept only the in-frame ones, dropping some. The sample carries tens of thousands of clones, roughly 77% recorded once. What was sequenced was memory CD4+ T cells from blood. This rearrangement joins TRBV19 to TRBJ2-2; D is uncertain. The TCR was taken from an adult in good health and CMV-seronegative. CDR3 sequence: CASSPQAGELFF. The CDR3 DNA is TGTGCCAGTAGTCCCCAGGCCGGGGAGCTGTTTTTT. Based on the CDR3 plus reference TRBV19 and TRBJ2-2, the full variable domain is DGGITQSPKYLFRKEGQNVTLSCEQNLNHDAMYWYRQDPGQGLRLIYYSQIVNDFQKGDIAEGYSVSREKKESFPLTVTSAQKNPTAFYLCASSPQAGELFFGEGSRLTVL.